The T cell receptor (beta chain) described here comes from a study of CDR3 diversity in severe acne. One entry per CDR3 protein, called by TCRdb with MiXCR from the PCR reads. The sample comprises roughly 93,000 distinct CDR3 sequences, less than 65% of which are singletons, and around 10% rests with the top ten. The receptor was derived from a male donor with severe acne vulgaris. Sequencing was carried out using blood.

This chain's CDR3 is CSVAGGVMNTEAFF. The CDR3 nucleotides are TGCAGCGTCGCTGGGGGAGTTATGAACACTGAAGCTTTCTTT. This chain links TRBV29-1 with TRBJ1-1, with D possibly TRBD1 on 5 matching bases. This CDR3 contains 14 residues. V lost 6 bases and J lost 0, with 14 bases in between. Germline V lookup: CDR1 SQVTM, CDR2 ANQGSEA.